The clone carrying this T cell receptor (beta chain) appeared many times. Its cognate antigen is unknown. The data originate from a study of T-cell reconstitution after alpha-beta-depleted transplantation in children. Findings and caveats of the study: By one year post-transplant, T-cell counts and diversity largely arose from T cells that were newly produced. Surviving recipient cells, namely T cells and thymic progenitors, were the source of high day-60 TCRbeta diversity in some patients. Roughly two months post-transplant, alpha-beta T cells reportedly originated from several hundred graft clones that had expanded.

Trimming left V 6 bases short and J 0 bases short, with 12 bases between. CDR1 is SQVTM and CDR2 is ANQGSEA in the germline V gene. This CDR3 spans 13 amino acids. Preparation of the TCRbeta library involved a method that used unique molecular identifiers. MiXCR, applied by TCRdb to the PCR reads, yields one record per CDR3 protein. The profile shows about 120,000 distinct CDR3 sequences, 23% of them singletons. The chain has TRBV29-1 and TRBJ2-7; possible D gene TRBD2, 6 bases. Material: PBMCs, mostly from graft donor cells, obtained 180 days after TCRalphabeta/CD19-depleted stem cell transplant. The origin of this receptor is a male patient aged 2 to 10 who had a stem cell transplant for chronic granulomatous disease, so the T cells may come from the graft donor. The DNA for the CDR3 is TGCAGCGTGGCGGGATACAGCTCCTACGAGCAGTACTTC. Amino acid sequence: CSVAGYSSYEQYF.